This T cell receptor beta chain stems from a study of shared clonotypes between healthy human individuals. The CDR3 runs to 14 residues. The junction had 3 bases not matched to a gene; V was cut back by 6 bases and J by 2 bases. Germline-derived CDR1 and CDR2 are MNHEY and SMNVEV (reference sequence). A remark on this clone: Its antigen is not identified.

An assay was performed, and its level was deep. Profiling relied on immunoSEQ multiplex PCR, and the TCRdb table lists in-frame clones only, not all of them. The sample has 100,000 or so clones; approximately 70% are singletons. Study-level points and caveats: Naive CD4 clonotype sharing across a few donors was around 5%.

This sequence was found in a woman aged 25-40 years in good health. The sequenced material came from memory CD8+ T cells sorted from blood. This sample's subset: CD45RO+ cells pooled with CCR7-negative TemRA cells. This rearrangement joins TRBV27 to TRBJ2-1; 8 bases are shared with TRBD1. The CDR3 loop is CASSPGQAYNEQFF. In DNA form, the CDR3 reads TGTGCCAGCAGCCCGGGACAGGCCTACAATGAGCAGTTCTTC.